This T cell receptor beta chain was recovered during a study of T-cell memory formation after mild COVID-19. Germline trimming cut 2 bases from V and 7 bases from J; bases unmatched to any gene: 11. Per the germline V gene, CDR1 is SGDLS and CDR2 is YYNGEE. This CDR3 is built from 16 residues. This clonotype has just a few counts. Antigen unknown. TCRdb used MiXCR to reprocess the 5' RACE reads, holding one entry per CDR3 protein. The table shows about 400,000 distinct CDR3 sequences, with approximately 24% occurring only once. Points from the study as a whole: For contracting clones, CD4+ ones sat mainly in CM and EM, CD8+ in EMRA. Cross-reactive memory apparently joined, as some responding clones appeared in pre-infection memory.

Sequenced: PBMCs or a T cell subset sorted from them (not recorded which). The chain combines TRBV9 with TRBJ1-4; 7 positions match TRBD1. The source of this sequence is an adult woman who had mild COVID-19 (a few samples of this study predate the infection). Cell type and time point are not known. The CDR3 coding sequence is TGTGCCAGCAGCGTGGGGATAGGGGGCAGGGGTGAAAAACTGTTTTTT. Translating it yields CASSVGIGGRGEKLFF.